The 8 T cell receptor beta chains below were found in one sample sequenced in a study of cytotoxic CD8 clonotypes in ibrutinib-treated CLL. Sequencing was performed with immunoSEQ multiplex PCR; in TCRdb, only in-frame clones are kept and a portion is missing. The sample lists 300,000 to 400,000 clones, about 61% occurring once. The sample here was PBMCs, taken after 36 months of ibrutinib treatment. The receptors stem from a human donor with chronic lymphocytic leukemia.

This clone was picked up a small number of times. The genes are TRBV29-1 and TRBJ2-1; D may correspond to TRBD1 or TRBD2 (5 bases each). The CDR3 consists of 13 residues. CDR1 SQVTM and CDR2 ANQGSEA come from the germline V gene. Trimming left V 4 bases short and J 4 bases short, with 11 bases between. The CDR3 is CSVVWDGYNEQFF. CDR3 DNA: TGCAGCGTTGTATGGGACGGGTACAATGAGCAGTTCTTC.

This chain joins TRBV5-1 and TRBJ2-1, with TRBD2 identical over 9 bases. This CDR3 comprises 14 residues. Germline CDR1 SGHRS, CDR2 YFSETQ. J gave up 5 bases and V 4 bases, and 4 bases lay outside the gene matches. This CDR3 reads CASSPGTSNNEQFF. The CDR3 DNA reads as TGCGCCAGCAGCCCCGGGACTAGCAACAATGAGCAGTTCTTC.

The V gene is TRBV5-1, the J gene TRBJ2-7; D is unresolved. CDR1 and CDR2 from the germline V gene are SGHRS and YFSETQ. Trimming pared 0 bases from V and 3 bases from J, leaving 31 bases between. The CDR3 spans 21 residues. The chain's CDR3 is CASSLGRPTGSDGPGHYEQYF. CDR3 DNA: TGCGCCAGCAGCTTGGGGCGACCGACTGGTTCGGACGGTCCAGGCCACTACGAGCAGTACTTC.

V gene TRBV27 combines with J gene TRBJ2-5, with D tentatively TRBD2 (6 bases). This CDR3 spans 16 amino acids. Per germline, CDR1 MNHEY and CDR2 SMNVEV (reference sequence). Trimming left V 4 bases short and J 2 bases short, with 17 bases between. CDR3 bases: TGTGCCAGCAGTTCGGGAGCCGGGACTGCTCAAGAGACCCAGTACTTC. This encodes CASSSGAGTAQETQYF.

This clone was seen a handful of times. This chain connects TRBV7-2 to TRBJ2-7, with TRBD2 matching 7 bases. With V trimmed by 5 bases and J by 2 bases, 6 bases remained unmatched. This CDR3 is built from 14 residues. The germline CDR1 and CDR2 sequences are SGHTA and FQGNSA. The CDR3 sequence: CASSTGLPPYEQYF. DNA of the CDR3: TGTGCCAGCAGCACGGGACTACCGCCCTACGAGCAGTACTTC.

The chain links TRBV11-2 to TRBJ1-4; the D gene is possibly TRBD1 (5 bases). V lost 4 bases and J 10 bases, leaving 19 bases between the germline ends. The CDR3 extends over 15 amino acids. CDR1 is SGHAT and CDR2 is FQNNGV in the germline V gene. CDR3: CASSSVRRGGGKLFF. Here the CDR3 DNA reads TGTGCCAGCAGCTCCGTACGGAGGGGCGGTGGAAAACTGTTTTTT.

This clone was detected only a few times. V and J are TRBV5-1 and TRBJ2-3; TRBD1 matches at 9 bases. The CDR3 totals 15 residues. J was trimmed by 4 bases and V by 0 bases; bases with no gene match: 3. Germline V gene lookup returns CDR1 SGHRS and CDR2 YFSETQ. The CDR3 here is CASSLDRGRADTQYF. The CDR3 nucleotides are TGCGCCAGCAGCTTGGACAGGGGGCGAGCAGATACGCAGTATTTT.

The chain links TRBV9 to TRBJ1-2; no clear D. In germline, CDR1 is SGDLS, CDR2 YYNGEE. Trimming took off 4 bases at V and 2 bases at J, with 9 bases between the two ends. CDR3 size: 13 residues. CDR3 sequence (DNA): TGTGCCAGCAGCCCGGGAGTAAACTATGGCTACACCTTC. As protein: CASSPGVNYGYTF.